A selection of T cell receptor beta chains follows, all from one sample in a study of Graves' ophthalmopathy and Graves' hyperthyroidism. MiXCR was run by TCRdb on the multiplex PCR reads, yielding one entry per CDR3 protein. Here the sample spans hundreds of thousands of distinct CDR3 sequences, about 41% being singletons. The specimen was peripheral blood. These receptors all come from an adult man with Graves' ophthalmopathy. CDR3s include the opening cysteine and the closing phenylalanine or tryptophan. The D gene is left open where the match is weak. Size is omitted from some rows. Given values are once, few, many or a class for expanded clones.

V gene	J gene	D gene	CDR3 length	clone size	CDR3 protein	CDR3 DNA
TRBV10-3	TRBJ2-7	.	15	many	CAISESGTPAYEQYF	TGTGCCATCAGTGAGTCCGGGACACCAGCCTACGAGCAGTACTTC
TRBV25-1	TRBJ2-7	.	13	many	CASSDSRAVQQYF	TGTGCCAGCAGTGACTCCCGGGCGGTGCAGCAGTACTTC
TRBV10-3	TRBJ1-2	TRBD1	15	many	CASSEIRDRVYGYTF	TGTGCCAGCAGTGAAATTCGGGACAGGGTATATGGCTACACCTTC
TRBV2	TRBJ1-5	.	14	many	CASSEEAGGQPQHF	TGTGCCAGCAGTGAAGAGGCGGGAGGGCAGCCCCAGCATTTT
TRBV11-2	TRBJ2-2	TRBD2	18	few	CASSLQGPWTSGNGELFF	TGTGCCAGCAGCTTACAGGGCCCATGGACTAGCGGGAACGGGGAGCTGTTTTTT
TRBV20-1	TRBJ2-7	.	15	few	CSALLNLGTAYEQYF	TGCAGTGCCCTTCTGAATTTGGGAACCGCCTACGAGCAGTACTTC
TRBV11-2	TRBJ1-1	.	13	many	CASSLARQTEAFF	TGTGCCAGCAGCTTAGCCCGACAGACTGAAGCTTTCTTT
TRBV6-4	TRBJ1-1	.	11	.	CASSTSTEAFF	TGTGCCAGCAGCACGTCTACTGAAGCTTTCTTT
TRBV15	TRBJ2-7	TRBD1	15	many	CATSPGTGSSYEQYF	TGTGCCACCAGTCCCGGGACAGGGTCTTCCTACGAGCAGTACTTC
TRBV7-2	TRBJ2-7	.	13	many	CASSPPMGLEQYF	TGTGCCAGCAGCCCTCCCATGGGGCTCGAGCAGTACTTC
TRBV2	TRBJ2-2	.	14	.	CASSQYTNTGELFF	TGCGCCAGCAGCCAATATACGAACACCGGGGAGCTGTTTTTT
TRBV20-1	TRBJ2-2	.	13	many	CSALRDFGGELFF	TGCAGTGCTCTACGGGATTTTGGCGGGGAGCTGTTTTTT
TRBV3-1	TRBJ2-7	.	14	.	CASSRYDPSYEQYF	TGTGCCAGCAGCCGCTACGATCCTTCCTACGAGCAGTACTTC
TRBV5-1	TRBJ1-1	.	16	many	CASSLGTGMGNTEAFF	TGCGCCAGCAGCTTGGGAACAGGGATGGGGAACACTGAAGCTTTCTTT
TRBV6-5	TRBJ2-5	TRBD1	15	.	CASSGWTGGMETQYF	TGTGCCAGCAGTGGCTGGACAGGGGGCATGGAGACCCAGTACTTC
TRBV12-3/TRBV12-4	TRBJ1-5	.	15	many	CASRSAGTPNQPQHF	TGTGCCAGCAGGTCAGCCGGGACCCCCAATCAGCCCCAGCATTTT
TRBV4-3	TRBJ1-2	.	14	few	CASSQDGANYGYTF	TGCGCCAGCAGCCAAGACGGTGCTAACTATGGCTACACCTTC
TRBV25-1	TRBJ2-5	TRBD1	16	.	CASSSSTGQSDETQYF	TGTGCCAGCAGCTCCTCGACAGGGCAAAGTGACGAGACCCAGTACTTC
TRBV10-3	TRBJ1-1	TRBD1	16	.	CASRFGTGGAGLEAFF	TGTGCCAGCAGATTCGGGACAGGGGGGGCAGGTCTTGAAGCTTTCTTT
TRBV2	TRBJ2-2	.	13	few	CAWTPRSTGELFF	TGTGCCTGGACCCCCCGTAGCACCGGGGAGCTGTTTTTT
TRBV7-2	TRBJ2-5	.	16	.	CASSVDIFKGIETQYF	TGTGCCAGCAGCGTAGACATATTTAAGGGTATAGAGACCCAGTACTTC
TRBV9	TRBJ1-1	.	14	.	CASSRMFMNTEAFF	TGTGCCAGCAGCAGGATGTTTATGAACACTGAAGCTTTCTTT
TRBV7-2	TRBJ1-4	.	13	.	CASSRVRGEKLFF	TGTGCCAGCAGCCGAGTCAGGGGTGAAAAACTGTTTTTT
TRBV24-1	TRBJ2-3	.	14	.	CATSDRTNTDTQYF	TGTGCCACCAGTGACAGGACGAACACAGATACGCAGTATTTT
TRBV30	TRBJ1-2	.	13	few	CAYGEVLNYGYTF	TGTGCCTACGGGGAAGTACTTAACTATGGCTACACCTTC
TRBV24-1	TRBJ2-5	.	17	.	CATSDATRLVPQETQYF	TGTGCCACCAGTGATGCGACCCGACTAGTGCCCCAAGAGACCCAGTACTTC
TRBV24-1	TRBJ2-1	.	11	.	CATSVGIEQFF	TGTGCCACCAGTGTGGGTATTGAGCAGTTCTTC
TRBV28	TRBJ1-6	.	12	many	CASRKVLSPLHF	TGTGCCAGCAGGAAGGTTTTGTCACCCCTCCACTTT
TRBV5-1	TRBJ1-4	.	13	.	CASNKDGRGKLFF	TGCGCCAGCAACAAGGACGGACGGGGTAAACTGTTTTTT
TRBV7-8	TRBJ2-7	TRBD2	14	many	CASSAGTSGYEQYF	TGTGCCAGCAGCGCCGGGACTAGCGGTTACGAGCAGTACTTC
TRBV12-3/TRBV12-4	TRBJ1-2	TRBD1	15	many	CASSLVWGQREGYTF	TGTGCCAGCAGTTTAGTTTGGGGACAGAGAGAAGGCTACACCTTC
TRBV7-9	TRBJ2-3	TRBD2	15	.	CASSFRAGGTDTQYF	TGTGCCAGCAGCTTTCGAGCGGGAGGTACAGATACGCAGTATTTT
TRBV10-3	TRBJ1-2	.	12	.	CAISREDYGYTF	TGTGCCATCAGCCGGGAAGACTATGGCTACACCTTC
TRBV28	TRBJ1-5	.	14	.	CASSQRGHNQPRHF	TGTGCCAGCAGCCAACGGGGTCACAATCAGCCCCGGCATTTT
TRBV11-2	TRBJ2-2	.	14	few	CASSLGTHTGELFF	TGTGCCAGCAGCTTGGGGACCCACACCGGGGAGCTGTTTTTT
TRBV7-9	TRBJ2-5	.	15	few	CASSQGTGWQETQYF	TGTGCCAGCAGCCAAGGGACGGGCTGGCAAGAGACCCAGTACTTC
TRBV7-8	TRBJ1-2	TRBD1	15	.	CASSFLGQGPYGYTF	TGTGCCAGCAGCTTCCTAGGACAGGGGCCGTATGGCTACACCTTC
TRBV29-1	TRBJ2-6	.	12	.	CSVAPGTLTEAF	.
TRBV6-1	TRBJ1-5	.	16	many	CASSDEWAGTVQPQHF	TGTGCCAGCAGTGATGAATGGGCAGGGACCGTTCAGCCCCAGCATTTT
TRBV10-2	TRBJ1-4	.	13	.	CASSKGTGEKLFF	TGCGCCAGCAGTAAAGGGACTGGCGAAAAACTGTTTTTT
TRBV11-2	TRBJ2-7	.	14	.	CASSLDGPAYEQYF	TGTGCCAGCAGCTTAGACGGACCGGCCTACGAGCAGTACTTC
TRBV2	TRBJ2-5	TRBD2	16	many	CASKPGLAGTRETQYF	TGTGCCAGCAAGCCGGGACTAGCGGGTACTAGAGAGACCCAGTACTTC
TRBV2	TRBJ2-5	TRBD1	13	many	CASSTGDQETQYF	TGTGCCAGCAGTACAGGGGACCAAGAGACCCAGTACTTC